Listed here are 22 T cell receptor beta chains from one sample, sequenced in a study of human T cells and chemical hapten exposure. As for time point: pre-sensitization, week 0. The sample's treatment: therapeutic diphenylcyclopropenone sensitization with weekly scalp DPC. Via MiXCR, TCRdb re-called the RACE reads, giving one row per CDR3 protein. Found here are roughly 260,000 distinct CDR3 sequences, about 9.4% of them singletons; the top ten hold 2.3%. Sequenced material: whole blood, taken in connection with sensitization to the hapten diphenylcyclopropenone (DPC). The receptors originated from a woman in her thirties or forties with alopecia areata. Some clones in this sample may be carry-over from other donors' samples.

This clonotype showed up many times. V gene TRBV7-2 combines with J gene TRBJ2-5; D remains unclear. Per the germline V gene, CDR1 is SGHTA and CDR2 is FQGNSA. The CDR3 runs 12 residues. Between the trimmed V and J ends, which lost 3 bases and 5 bases, there was a span of 7 bases. This CDR3 is CASSLNAETQYF. CDR3 DNA: TGTGCCAGCAGCTTGAACGCGGAGACCCAGTACTTC.

The table lists this clonotype with many counts. The chain has TRBV4-2 and TRBJ1-2; D remains unclear. The CDR3 is 17 amino acids. Trimming took 0 bases from V and 2 from J, leaving 16 bases between them. The germline V gene encodes CDR1 LGHNA and CDR2 YNFKEQ. In DNA form, the CDR3 reads TGTGCCAGCAGCCAAGATTCCCCCGGGAACCGAAACTATGGCTACACCTTC. Translation: CASSQDSPGNRNYGYTF.

The chain has TRBV18 and TRBJ2-7; 9 bases match TRBD1. The junction had 6 bases not matched to a gene; V was cut back by 3 bases and J by 3 bases. Per germline, CDR1 KGHSH and CDR2 LQKENI. This CDR3 is 15 amino acids long. The CDR3 reads CASSPRGQGRYEQYF. DNA of the CDR3: TGTGCCAGCTCACCCCGAGGACAGGGGCGCTACGAGCAGTACTTC.

This clonotype appeared a few times. V and J are TRBV5-1 and TRBJ1-1; a weak D match, TRBD1 (6 bases). The V and J ends lost 6 bases and 4 bases respectively, with 13 bases between them. The germline CDR1 and CDR2 sequences are SGHRS and YFSETQ. This CDR3 is built from 13 residues. The CDR3: CASTLGDITEAFF. In DNA, the CDR3 is TGCGCCAGCACTCTCGGGGACATCACTGAAGCTTTCTTT.

This clonotype occurred a few times. The rearrangement links TRBV7-3 to TRBJ2-2, with D possibly matching TRBD2 (6 bases). Germline V gene lookup returns CDR1 SGHTA and CDR2 FQGTGA. V lost 3 bases and J lost 3, with 8 bases in between. The CDR3 is made up of 14 amino acids. The CDR3 DNA sequence: TGTGCCAGCAGCTTCACTAGCCACACCGGGGAGCTGTTTTTT. It is translated as CASSFTSHTGELFF.

The chain has TRBV3-1 and TRBJ2-4, with D perhaps TRBD1 (6 bases). This CDR3 is built from 12 residues. The germline V gene encodes CDR1 LGHDT and CDR2 YNNKEL (reference sequence). V dropped 7 bases and J dropped 8 bases, with 12 bases sitting between them. The CDR3 reads CASTGPGDIQYF. The CDR3 bases are TGTGCCAGCACCGGGCCAGGGGACATTCAGTACTTC.

The chain uses TRBV7-9 and TRBJ1-5; TRBD1 agrees at 9 bases. Losses at the gene ends were 5 bases for V and 3 bases for J; bases not matched to a gene: 5. CDR1 SEHNR and CDR2 FQNEAQ come from the germline V gene (reference sequence). The CDR3 consists of 15 residues. The chain's CDR3 is CASSRGQGYNQPQHF. The CDR3, as DNA: TGTGCCAGCAGCCGCGGACAGGGGTACAATCAGCCCCAGCATTTT. The full variable domain, rest sourced from reference TRBV7-9 and TRBJ1-5, is DTGVSQNPRHKITKRGQNVTFRCDPISEHNRLYWYRQTLGQGPEFLTYFQNEAQLEKSRLLSDRFSAERPKGSFSTLEIQRTEQGDSAMYLCASSRGQGYNQPQHFGDGTRLSIL.

The chain joins TRBV6-5 to TRBJ2-5, with 7 positions matching TRBD2. The CDR3 sequence is 12 residues long. Trimming took 7 bases from V and 3 from J; bases not matched to a gene: 2. Germline CDR1 and CDR2: MNHEY and SVGAGI. CDR3 region: CASKRGKETQYF. Here the CDR3 DNA reads TGTGCCAGCAAGCGGGGAAAAGAGACCCAGTACTTC.

This clonotype showed up just a few times. This sequence joins TRBV28 and TRBJ1-1; D gene unclear. V was clipped by 1 base and J by 0 bases, with 9 bases between them. The CDR3 contains 15 residues. Per the germline V gene, CDR1 is MDHEN and CDR2 is SYDVKM. The CDR3 coding sequence is TGTGCCAGCAGTTTATATCGGAATATGAACACTGAAGCTTTCTTT. Translating it yields CASSLYRNMNTEAFF.

This clonotype was observed a handful of times. The chain has TRBV20-1 and TRBJ2-3, with D possibly being TRBD1 (5 bases). Trimming removed 0 bases at V and 9 bases at J, with 16 bases between. Germline values: CDR1 DFQATT, CDR2 SNEGSKA (reference sequence). The CDR3 is made up of 14 amino acids. CDR3 in DNA: TGCAGTGCTAGAGATGGCAGGGCCGGAACGACGCAGTATTTT. Translating gives CSARDGRAGTTQYF.

This clonotype was seen once. A read error is possible here, since a much larger clone lies one base away. This chain links TRBV28 with TRBJ1-2, with TRBD1 matching over 8 bases. The CDR3 consists of 16 residues. Germline assignment: CDR1 MDHEN and CDR2 SYDVKM. The CDR3 bases are TGTGCCAGCGGTTTGACCGCCAGACAGGGGTTTCGTGGCTACACCTTC. Protein product: CASGLTARQGFRGYTF.

This clonotype was detected only a few times. This sequence joins TRBV6-2 or TRBV6-3 and TRBJ2-2, with 10 bases aligning to TRBD1. Germline V lookup: CDR1 MNHEY, CDR2 SVGEGT. V dropped 6 bases and J dropped 0; count of bases not matched to a gene: 10. The CDR3 runs to 18 residues. CDR3 coding DNA: TGTGCCAGCAGACCGGGACAGGGGTCCCCCCCGAACACCGGGGAGCTGTTTTTT. Translating gives CASRPGQGSPPNTGELFF.

The sample holds many counts of this clonotype. This chain joins TRBV20-1 and TRBJ2-2; no firm D call. The germline V and J ends were trimmed by 1 base and 1 base, with 7 bases remaining between them. This CDR3 spans 14 amino acids. Germline values: CDR1 DFQATT, CDR2 SNEGSKA (reference sequence). CDR3 residues: CSARGMENTGELFF. The CDR3 bases are TGCAGTGCTAGAGGGATGGAGAACACCGGGGAGCTGTTTTTT.

The chain is built from TRBV6-2 or TRBV6-3 and TRBJ2-3; 11 bases match TRBD2. The CDR3 length is 17 residues. Germline assignment: CDR1 MNHEY and CDR2 SVGEGT. V dropped 2 bases and J dropped 3; count of bases not matched to a gene: 7. The DNA of the CDR3 is TGTGCCAGCAGTTACCCTATAGCGGGAGGGCCGACAGATACGCAGTATTTT. Its protein product is CASSYPIAGGPTDTQYF.

The J gene is TRBJ1-2, the V gene TRBV14; TRBD1 is a possible D gene (5 bases). The germline gives CDR1 SGHDN, CDR2 FVKESK. The CDR3 consists of 14 residues. V lost 1 base, J lost 8 bases, and 14 bases lay in between. The CDR3 DNA reads TGTGCCAGCAGCCAAGGACGACCAGGGAAAGGCTACACCTTC. This translates into CASSQGRPGKGYTF. Complete variable domain (other parts from reference TRBV14 and TRBJ1-2): EAGVTQFPSHSVIEKGQTVTLRCDPISGHDNLYWYRRVMGKEIKFLLHFVKESKQDESGMPNNRFLAERTGGTYSTLKVQPAELEDSGVYFCASSQGRPGKGYTFGSGTRLTVV.

This clonotype was detected ten times or more. The V gene is TRBV20-1, the J gene TRBJ2-3; 7 nucleotides agree with TRBD1. V lost 6 bases and J lost 3; bases outside the gene matches: 9. The CDR3 contains 14 residues. Germline V gives CDR1 DFQATT, CDR2 SNEGSKA (reference sequence). The CDR3 nucleotides read TGCAGTGCCAAGGCTAGGGGGCGAACAGATACGCAGTATTTT. Translating gives CSAKARGRTDTQYF.

This clonotype has only a few counts. This sequence joins TRBV6-5 and TRBJ1-2; D may be TRBD1 (5 bases). Germline V lookup: CDR1 MNHEY, CDR2 SVGAGI. The CDR3 runs 14 residues. Trimming left V 0 bases short and J 4 bases short, with 9 bases between. The CDR3 DNA sequence: TGTGCCAGCAGTTACTCAGGGGAGGGCTATGGCTACACCTTC. It specifies CASSYSGEGYGYTF.

The chain combines TRBV6-6 with TRBJ1-1; D unresolved. Trimming took off 2 bases at V and 6 bases at J, with 7 bases between the two ends. Germline V gives CDR1 MNHNY, CDR2 SVGAGI (reference sequence). CDR3 length: 12 residues. The CDR3 loop reads CASSYKGAEAFF. The CDR3 nucleotides are TGTGCCAGCAGTTACAAGGGAGCTGAAGCTTTCTTT.

This clonotype was seen more than once but under ten times. The chain is built from TRBV3-1 and TRBJ2-1; TRBD2 aligns across 10 bases. CDR3 length equals 14 residues. V lost 1 base and J lost 13; bases outside the gene matches: 7. CDR1 is LGHDT, CDR2 YNNKEL, per germline (reference sequence). The CDR3 bases are TGTGCCAGCAGCCAAGTCCCTAAGCGGGAGGGCCAGTTCTTC. Its translation is CASSQVPKREGQFF.

This clonotype has ten or more counts. V usage is TRBV28 and J usage is TRBJ1-1; the D is unclear. Trimming pared 4 bases from V and 6 bases from J, leaving 15 bases between. In germline, CDR1 is MDHEN, CDR2 SYDVKM. The CDR3 length is 14 residues. The CDR3 is CASSSRTFSAEAFF. DNA of the CDR3: TGTGCCAGCAGTTCTCGGACCTTTTCCGCTGAAGCTTTCTTT.

This chain uses TRBV6-1 with TRBJ2-7; 9 bases map to TRBD1. With V trimmed by 6 bases and J by 2 bases, 5 bases remained unmatched. The germline gives CDR1 MNHNS, CDR2 SASEGT. The CDR3 contains 14 residues. The CDR3 nucleotides read TGTGCCAGCAGACTTGGACAGGGGCCCTACGAGCAGTACTTC. It yields the protein CASRLGQGPYEQYF.

This clonotype was seen only a few times. This sequence joins TRBV5-1 and TRBJ2-1, with TRBD2 matching over 11 bases. The CDR3 consists of 15 residues. Germline V gene sequence: CDR1 SGHRS, CDR2 YFSETQ. V shed 0 bases, J shed 8 bases, and the junction held 4 bases outside the gene matches. CDR3 amino acids: CASSLVSGRADEQFF. The CDR3, as DNA: TGCGCCAGCAGCTTGGTTAGCGGGAGGGCCGATGAGCAGTTCTTC. The full variable domain, in which reference TRBV5-1 and TRBJ2-1 provide the parts outside the CDR3, is KAGVTQTPRYLIKTRGQQVTLSCSPISGHRSVSWYQQTPGQGLQFLFEYFSETQRNKGNFPGRFSGRQFSNSRSEMNVSTLELGDSALYLCASSLVSGRADEQFFGPGTRLTVL.